This TCR beta chain was sequenced in a study of blood T cell repertoires in COVID-19. About the study: The United States, Italy and Spain were the sources of the acute and convalescent COVID-19 samples. T cells, B-cell-depleted T cells, or PBMCs provided the cDNA or gDNA that served as material.

The V end was cut by 0 bases, the J end by 4 bases, with 6 bases between. The length of the CDR3 is 13 residues. CDR1 MNHEY and CDR2 SMNVEV come from the germline V gene (reference sequence). As processed by the authors: Nucleated cell counts were estimated from reference gene primer amplification. Profiled with immunoSEQ multiplex PCR; TCRdb holds only in-frame clones, not every one. V and J calls and clone size are given by that table; D and trimming were obtained from the DNA. This table has some 99,000 clones, just under 90% appearing once. Material for sequencing was peripheral blood. This clonotype originated in a human donor in a cohort sampled during active COVID-19. The J gene is TRBJ1-1, the V gene TRBV27, with TRBD1 as a possible D gene (5 bases). For the CDR3, the DNA is TGTGCCAGCAGTTTATCCGGGGGCACTGAAGCTTTCTTT. Its translation: CASSLSGGTEAFF.